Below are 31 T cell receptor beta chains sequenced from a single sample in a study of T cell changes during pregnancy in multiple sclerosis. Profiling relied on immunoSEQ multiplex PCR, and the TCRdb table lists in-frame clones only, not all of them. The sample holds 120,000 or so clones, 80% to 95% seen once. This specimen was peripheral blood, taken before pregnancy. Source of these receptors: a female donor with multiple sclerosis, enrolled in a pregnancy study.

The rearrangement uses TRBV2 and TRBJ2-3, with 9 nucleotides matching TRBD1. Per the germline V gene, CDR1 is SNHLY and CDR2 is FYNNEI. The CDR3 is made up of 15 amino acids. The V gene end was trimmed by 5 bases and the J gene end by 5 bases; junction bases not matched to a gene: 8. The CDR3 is CASSLGTGKGDTQYF. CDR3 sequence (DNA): TGTGCCAGCAGTCTAGGGACAGGGAAGGGAGATACGCAGTATTTT.

CDR3 in DNA: TGTGCCAGCAGCCGGGAGGACAGCCCCTACAATGAGCAGTTCTTC. Translating it yields CASSREDSPYNEQFF. The chain combines TRBV5-5 with TRBJ2-1; weak D call: TRBD2 (7 bases). The CDR3 length is 15 residues. V lost 4 bases and J 2 bases, leaving 13 bases between the germline ends. Looked up from germline, CDR1 is SGHKS and CDR2 is YYEKEE (reference sequence).

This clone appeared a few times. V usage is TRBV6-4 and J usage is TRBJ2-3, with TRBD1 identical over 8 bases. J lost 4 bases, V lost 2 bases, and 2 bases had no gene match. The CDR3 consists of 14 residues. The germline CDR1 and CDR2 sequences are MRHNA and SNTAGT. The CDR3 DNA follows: TGTGCCAGCAGTGACATACAGGGGGCAGATACGCAGTATTTT. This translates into CASSDIQGADTQYF.

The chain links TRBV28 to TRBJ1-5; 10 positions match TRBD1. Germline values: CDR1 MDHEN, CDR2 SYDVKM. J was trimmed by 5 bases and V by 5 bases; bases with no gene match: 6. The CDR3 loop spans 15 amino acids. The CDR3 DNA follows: TGTGCCAGCAGTGCTCCGGACAGGGGGTATCAGCCCCAGCATTTT. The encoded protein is CASSAPDRGYQPQHF.

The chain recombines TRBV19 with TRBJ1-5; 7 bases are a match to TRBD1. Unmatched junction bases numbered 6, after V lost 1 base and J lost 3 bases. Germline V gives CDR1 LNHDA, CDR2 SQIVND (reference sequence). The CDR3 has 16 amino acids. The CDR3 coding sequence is TGTGCCAGTAGTATAGCAGGCAGGGGGACCAATCAGCCCCAGCATTTT. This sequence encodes CASSIAGRGTNQPQHF.

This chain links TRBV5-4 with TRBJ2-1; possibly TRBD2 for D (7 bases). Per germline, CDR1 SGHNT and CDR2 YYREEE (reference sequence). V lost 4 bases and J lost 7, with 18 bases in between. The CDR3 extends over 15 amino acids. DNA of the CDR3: TGTGCCAGCAGCCCCGGAGGGGGGCGGGGGAATGAGCAGTTCTTC. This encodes CASSPGGGRGNEQFF.

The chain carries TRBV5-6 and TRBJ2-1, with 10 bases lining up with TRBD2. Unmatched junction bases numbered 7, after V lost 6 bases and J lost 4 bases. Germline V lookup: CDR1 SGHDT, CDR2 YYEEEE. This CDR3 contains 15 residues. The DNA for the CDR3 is TGTGCCAGCATCCCGACTAGCGGGCTGTACAATGAGCAGTTCTTC. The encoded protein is CASIPTSGLYNEQFF.

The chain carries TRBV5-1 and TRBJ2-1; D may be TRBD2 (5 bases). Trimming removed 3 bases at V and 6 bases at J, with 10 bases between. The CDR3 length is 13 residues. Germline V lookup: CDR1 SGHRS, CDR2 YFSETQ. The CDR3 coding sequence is TGCGCCAGCAGCTATATACGGGGCAATGAGCAGTTCTTC. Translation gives CASSYIRGNEQFF.

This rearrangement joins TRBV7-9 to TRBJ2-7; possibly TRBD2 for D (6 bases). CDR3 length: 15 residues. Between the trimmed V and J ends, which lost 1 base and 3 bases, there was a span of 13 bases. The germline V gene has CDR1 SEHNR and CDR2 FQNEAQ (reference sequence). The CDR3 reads CASSLGLEGSYEQYF. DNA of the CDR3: TGTGCCAGCAGCTTAGGACTAGAGGGGAGCTACGAGCAGTACTTC.

Here the CDR3 DNA reads TGCGCCAGCAGCTTGGTGGGAGGGCCGAACACCGGGGAGCTGTTTTTT. Amino acid sequence: CASSLVGGPNTGELFF. This chain uses TRBV5-1 with TRBJ2-2; TRBD2 aligns across 7 bases. The ends lost 0 bases at V and 0 bases at J; junction bases unmatched: 2. In germline, CDR1 is SGHRS, CDR2 YFSETQ. The CDR3 extends over 16 amino acids.

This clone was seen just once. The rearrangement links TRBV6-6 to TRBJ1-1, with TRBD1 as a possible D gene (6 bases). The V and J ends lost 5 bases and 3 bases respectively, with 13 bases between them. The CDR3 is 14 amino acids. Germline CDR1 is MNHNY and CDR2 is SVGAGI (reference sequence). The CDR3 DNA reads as TGTGCCAGCAGTCGGACAGTCCGGGACACTGAAGCTTTCTTT. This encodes CASSRTVRDTEAFF.

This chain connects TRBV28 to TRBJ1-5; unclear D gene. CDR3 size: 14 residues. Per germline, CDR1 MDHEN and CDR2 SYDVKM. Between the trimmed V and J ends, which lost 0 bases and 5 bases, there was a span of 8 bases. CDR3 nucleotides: TGTGCCAGCAGTTTATGGGGTCGGGATCAGCCCCAGCATTTT. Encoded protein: CASSLWGRDQPQHF.

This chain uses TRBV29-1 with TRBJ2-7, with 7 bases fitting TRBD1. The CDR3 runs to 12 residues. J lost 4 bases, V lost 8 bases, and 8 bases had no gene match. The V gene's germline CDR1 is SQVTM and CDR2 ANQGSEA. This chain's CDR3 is CSTRDSLYEQYF. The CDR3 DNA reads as TGCAGCACCCGGGACAGCCTATACGAGCAGTACTTC.

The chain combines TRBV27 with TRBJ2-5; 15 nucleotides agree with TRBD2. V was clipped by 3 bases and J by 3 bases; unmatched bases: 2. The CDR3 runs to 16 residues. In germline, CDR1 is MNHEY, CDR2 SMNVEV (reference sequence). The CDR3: CASSLRTSGGEETQYF. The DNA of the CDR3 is TGTGCCAGCAGTTTGCGGACTAGCGGGGGGGAAGAGACCCAGTACTTC.

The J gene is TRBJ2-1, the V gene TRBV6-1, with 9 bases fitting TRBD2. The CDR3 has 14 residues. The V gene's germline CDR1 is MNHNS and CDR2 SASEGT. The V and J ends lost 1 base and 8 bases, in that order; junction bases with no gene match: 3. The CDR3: CASSEGGGRDEQFF. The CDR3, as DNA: TGTGCCAGCAGTGAAGGGGGCGGGAGGGATGAGCAGTTCTTC.

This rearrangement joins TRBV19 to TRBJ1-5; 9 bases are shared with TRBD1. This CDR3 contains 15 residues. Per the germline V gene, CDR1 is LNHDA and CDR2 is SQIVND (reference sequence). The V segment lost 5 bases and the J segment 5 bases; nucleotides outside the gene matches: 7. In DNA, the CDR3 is TGTGCCAGTAGTCCTGGGACAGGGTGGGATCAGCCCCAGCATTTT. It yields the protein CASSPGTGWDQPQHF.

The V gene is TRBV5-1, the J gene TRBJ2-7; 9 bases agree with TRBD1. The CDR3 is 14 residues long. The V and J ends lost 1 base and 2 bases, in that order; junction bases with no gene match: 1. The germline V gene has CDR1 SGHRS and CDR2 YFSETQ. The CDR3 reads CASSLRDRAYEQYF. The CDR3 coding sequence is TGCGCCAGCAGCTTGCGGGACAGGGCCTACGAGCAGTACTTC.

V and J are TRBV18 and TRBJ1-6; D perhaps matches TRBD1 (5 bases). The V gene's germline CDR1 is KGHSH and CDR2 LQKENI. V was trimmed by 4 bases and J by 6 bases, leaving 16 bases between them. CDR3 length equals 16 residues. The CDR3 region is CASSLTDGGPNSPLHF. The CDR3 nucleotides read TGTGCCAGCTCACTAACAGACGGGGGACCTAATTCACCCCTCCACTTT.

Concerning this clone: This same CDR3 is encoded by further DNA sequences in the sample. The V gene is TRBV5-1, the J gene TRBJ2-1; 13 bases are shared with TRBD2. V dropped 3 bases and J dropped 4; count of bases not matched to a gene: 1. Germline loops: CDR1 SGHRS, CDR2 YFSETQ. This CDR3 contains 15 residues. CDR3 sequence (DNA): TGCGCCAGCAGCTGGGGACTAGCGGGGTACAATGAGCAGTTCTTC. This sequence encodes CASSWGLAGYNEQFF.

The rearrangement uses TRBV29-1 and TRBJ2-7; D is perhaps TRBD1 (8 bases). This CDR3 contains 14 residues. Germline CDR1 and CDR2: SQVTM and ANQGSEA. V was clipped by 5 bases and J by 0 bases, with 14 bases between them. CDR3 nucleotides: TGCAGCGTTAAAACAGGGGGGGACTCCTACGAGCAGTACTTC. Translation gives CSVKTGGDSYEQYF.

CDR3: CASSLGGTRQETQYF. In nucleotides, the CDR3 is TGTGCCAGCAGCTTAGGAGGGACTAGGCAAGAGACCCAGTACTTC. The chain recombines TRBV7-8 with TRBJ2-5; 8 bases align to TRBD2. Germline V CDR1 and CDR2: SGHVS, FQNEAQ. This CDR3 is built from 15 residues. Trimming removed 1 base from V and 2 bases from J; junction bases left unmatched: 3.

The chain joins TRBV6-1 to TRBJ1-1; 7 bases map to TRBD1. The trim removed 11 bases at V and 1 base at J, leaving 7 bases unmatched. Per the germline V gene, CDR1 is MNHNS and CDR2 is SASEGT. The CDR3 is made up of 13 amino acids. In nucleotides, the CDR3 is TGTGCCGGAAGGACAGGTGGGAACACTGAAGCTTTCTTT. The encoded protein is CAGRTGGNTEAFF.

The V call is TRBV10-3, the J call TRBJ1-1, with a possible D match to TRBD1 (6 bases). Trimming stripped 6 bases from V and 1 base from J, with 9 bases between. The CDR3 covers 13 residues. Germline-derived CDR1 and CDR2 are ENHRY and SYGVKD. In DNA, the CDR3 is TGTGCCATCAGCCGGACAGAGAACACTGAAGCTTTCTTT. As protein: CAISRTENTEAFF.

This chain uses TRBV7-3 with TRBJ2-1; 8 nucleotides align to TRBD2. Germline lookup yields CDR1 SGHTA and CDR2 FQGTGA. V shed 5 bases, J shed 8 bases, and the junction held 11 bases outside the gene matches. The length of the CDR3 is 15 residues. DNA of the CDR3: TGTGCCAGCAGCAAAAGGAGCGGGAGCAGCCATGAGCAGTTCTTC. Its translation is CASSKRSGSSHEQFF. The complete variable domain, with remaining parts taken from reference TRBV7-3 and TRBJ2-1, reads GAGVSQTPSNKVTEKGKYVELRCDPISGHTALYWYRQSLGQGPEFLIYFQGTGAADDSGLPNDRFFAVRPEGSVSTLKIQRTERGDSAVYLCASSKRSGSSHEQFFGPGTRLTVL.

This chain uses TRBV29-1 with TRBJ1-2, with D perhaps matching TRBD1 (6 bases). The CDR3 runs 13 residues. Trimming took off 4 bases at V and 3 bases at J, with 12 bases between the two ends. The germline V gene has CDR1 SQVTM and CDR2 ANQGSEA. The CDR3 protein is CSVAGGADYGYTF. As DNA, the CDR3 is TGCAGCGTTGCTGGGGGCGCCGACTATGGCTACACCTTC.

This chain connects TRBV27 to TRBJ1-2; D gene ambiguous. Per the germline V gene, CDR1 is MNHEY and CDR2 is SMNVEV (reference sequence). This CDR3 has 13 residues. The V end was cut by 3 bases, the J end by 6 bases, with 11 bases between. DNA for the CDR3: TGTGCCAGCAGTTTCCCGGGGTCGGATGGCTACACCTTC. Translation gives CASSFPGSDGYTF.

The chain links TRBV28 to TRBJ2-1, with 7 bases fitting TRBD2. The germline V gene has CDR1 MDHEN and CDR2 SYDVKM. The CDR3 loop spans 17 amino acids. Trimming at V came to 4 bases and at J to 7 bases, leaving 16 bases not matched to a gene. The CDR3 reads CASSYYAKRGVRNEQFF. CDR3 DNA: TGTGCCAGCAGTTATTATGCGAAGCGGGGAGTAAGAAATGAGCAGTTCTTC.

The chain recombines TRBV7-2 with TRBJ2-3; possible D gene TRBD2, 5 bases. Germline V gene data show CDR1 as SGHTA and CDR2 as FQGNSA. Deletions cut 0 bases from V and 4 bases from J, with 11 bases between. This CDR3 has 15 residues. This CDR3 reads CASSLAGVRSDTQYF. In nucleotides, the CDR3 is TGTGCCAGCAGCTTAGCGGGAGTTCGATCAGATACGCAGTATTTT. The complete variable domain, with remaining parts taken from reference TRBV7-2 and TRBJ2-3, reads GAGVSQSPSNKVTEKGKDVELRCDPISGHTALYWYRQSLGQGLEFLIYFQGNSAPDKSGLPSDRFSAERTGGSVSTLTIQRTQQEDSAVYLCASSLAGVRSDTQYFGPGTRLTVL.

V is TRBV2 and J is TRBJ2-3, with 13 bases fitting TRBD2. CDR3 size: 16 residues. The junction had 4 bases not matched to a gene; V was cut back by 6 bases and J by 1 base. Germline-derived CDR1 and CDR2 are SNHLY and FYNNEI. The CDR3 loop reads CASRKLAGGGTDTQYF. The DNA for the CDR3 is TGTGCCAGCAGGAAACTAGCGGGGGGGGGCACAGATACGCAGTATTTT.

The CDR3: CASSIRTSGSETGELFF. The CDR3 nucleotides are TGCGCCAGCAGCATCAGGACTAGCGGGAGTGAAACCGGGGAGCTGTTTTTT. The chain is built from TRBV5-1 and TRBJ2-2; 13 bases are a match to TRBD2. The CDR3 covers 17 residues. The V gene end was trimmed by 4 bases and the J gene end by 5 bases; junction bases not matched to a gene: 8. Germline V gene lookup returns CDR1 SGHRS and CDR2 YFSETQ.

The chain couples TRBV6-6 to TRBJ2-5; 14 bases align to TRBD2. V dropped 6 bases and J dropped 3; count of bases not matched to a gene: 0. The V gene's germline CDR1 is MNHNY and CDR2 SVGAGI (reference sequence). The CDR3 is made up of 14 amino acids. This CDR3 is CASRTSGGEETQYF. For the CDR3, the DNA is TGTGCCAGCAGGACTAGCGGGGGGGAAGAGACCCAGTACTTC.